A single T cell receptor (beta chain) is shown here with its context. Its antigen specificity is not known. No much larger clone exists at a distance of one base, and base qualities are not known. The Quick-DNA Microprep Kit was used to extract genomic DNA from the sorted cells. TCRbeta DNA was amplified with the immunoSEQ hsTCRbeta kit following the manufacturer's protocol. An Illumina MiSeq instrument was used to sequence the TCRbeta libraries. Regarding the original processing steps: After out-of-frame sequences were removed, some 2 million distinct TCRbeta sequences remained, averaging about 67,000 per individual. Each individual was scored according to the count of 164 previously reported CMV-associated TCRbeta sequences and the total productive distinct TCRbeta count. A beta-binomial model was reimplemented in Python, and random forests from scikit-learn, run with default parameters, were trained on data from the US cohort. Classifier performance on the Belgian cohort was summarized as median AUC with percentile confidence intervals over 10,000 bootstrap iterations. TCRdb holds this immuneACCESS table with in-frame rearrangements only. Some clones are missing; in checked studies, unresolved V genes explain under half, and the rest has no known cause. V, J and clone size were drawn from that table, and D and trimming were deduced from the DNA. Counted in this sample were about 58,000 clones; more than 65% of them appeared once. Of the sample, around 0.5% is held by the ten largest clones.

For this chain, trimming is 5 bases at the V end and 4 bases at the J end, and the number of junction bases without a gene match is 5. CDR1 and CDR2, per the germline V gene, are SGHVS and FNYEAQ. Counted from cysteine to phenylalanine, this CDR3 has 15 amino acids. The CDR3 DNA has 45 bases and is translated from base 1. This sample is part of a study of memory CD4+ T cells and cytomegalovirus serostatus (dated by TCRdb to about 2019). About the study as a whole: The 33 healthy Belgian adults in the cohort included 9 who were CMV seropositive and around 25 who were CMV seronegative. CD4+ memory TCRbeta repertoires of a Belgian cohort with known cytomegalovirus serostatus were sequenced in order to replicate a published TCR-based CMV serostatus classifier.

General study outcomes and caveats: Only CD4+CD45RO+ memory cells were sequenced, unlike the original study, which covered naive and memory CD4+ and CD8+ populations. On the Belgian cohort, the classifier built on the original framework reached a median bootstrapped AUC of about 0.95, with a 95% CI of 0.76-1.00. Among the 150 to 200 previously reported CMV-associated TCRbeta sequences, some 62 showed up in the CD4+ memory repertoires, with each one found in between one and five individuals. For CMV serostatus prediction, a median bootstrapped AUC of approximately 0.95 was reached with the original framework, and a median bootstrapped AUC of approximately 0.92 was reached with a US-trained random forest. Results were interpreted as suggesting that the CMV-associated TCR signature is largely present in the CD4+ memory repertoire.

A FACSAria II was used to sort memory CD4+ T cells, defined as single viable CD3+CD4+CD8-CD45RO+ cells. CMV serostatus was determined with a Roche Elecsys assay detecting serum IgG against CMV pp150, pp28, p38 and p52. Once the samples were thawed, total CD4+ T cells were enriched through positive selection using CD4 magnetic microbeads. Samples originated from another study that specifically interrogated the CD4+ T cell memory repertoire. Peripheral blood mononuclear cells were isolated and cryopreserved according to standard operating procedures, and serum was kept at -80 degrees C. Staining used CD3-PerCP (BW264/56), CD4-APC (RPA-T4), CD45RO-PE (UCHT1) and CD8-Pacific Orange (3B5) antibodies, with Sytox blue excluding non-viable cells.

The material sequenced was memory CD4+ T cells from blood. The TCR comes from an adult in good health and CMV-seronegative. Some clones in this sample may be carry-over from other donors' samples. Rearrangement joined TRBV7-6 to TRBJ2-5, with TRBD1 matching 12 junction bases. In nucleotides, the sequence is TGTGCCAGCAGCCGGGGACAGGGGGCCGGAGAGACCCAGTACTTC. Translation gives CASSRGQGAGETQYF.